Listed below are T cell receptor beta chains from one sample, sequenced in a study of T cells after posttransplantation cyclophosphamide. Sequenced by immunoSEQ multiplex PCR; TCRdb stores in-frame clones only, minus some. The sample contains about 25,000 clones, none of them singletons. The sample in question was PBMCs, obtained after allogeneic stem cell transplant with posttransplant cyclophosphamide. The receptor source for this set is a young adult male patient who received an allogeneic stem cell transplant from a related donor, was CMV-positive, and had no GVHD. Some of these T cells may belong to the graft donor. CDR3s include the opening cysteine and the closing phenylalanine or tryptophan. The D gene is left open where the match is weak.

>-|TRBV6-6|TRBJ2-7
CASSSSGPPDEQYF
>TRBD1|TRBV5-1|TRBJ1-1
CASSLATGGTEAFF
>TRBD1|TRBV7-9|TRBJ1-1
CASSPRDREAFF
>TRBD1|TRBV6-5|TRBJ1-3
CASSYQQGLGGNTIYF
>-|TRBV9|TRBJ2-2
CASSVATRPTGELFF
>TRBD2|TRBV4-1|TRBJ2-3
CASSPGLADTDTQYF
>-|TRBV28|TRBJ2-3
CASSSRVATQYF
>-|TRBV27|TRBJ1-4
CASKENFNEKLFF
>-|TRBV29-1|TRBJ2-3
CSVEAGSDTQYF
>TRBD1|TRBV30|TRBJ2-7
CAWSGDRDSYEQYF
>-|TRBV19|TRBJ2-2
CASSFDTDGELFF
>-|TRBV15|TRBJ2-7
CATSRDRDWYSYEQYF
>-|TRBV4-3|TRBJ2-1
CASSQEWDFYNEQFF
>-|TRBV2|TRBJ1-2
CASSVRQLGGYTF
>TRBD2|TRBV7-9|TRBJ2-3
CASSLATSGSTDTQYF
>-|TRBV18|TRBJ1-6
CASSPLSGSNSPLHF
>-|TRBV6-1|TRBJ2-7
CASSEGQLYEQYF
>-|TRBV7-8|TRBJ2-5
CASERVPETQYF
>TRBD1|TRBV5-1|TRBJ1-5
CASSPRTGLNQPQHF
>-|TRBV4-2|TRBJ2-3
CASSQGNRVTDTQYF
>-|TRBV7-6|TRBJ2-3
CASSSREGRYTGQDTQYF
>TRBD1|TRBV25-1|TRBJ2-7
CASTPWRGQGVFEQYF
>-|TRBV30|-
CAWRPRPSYEQYF
>TRBD2|TRBV5-6|TRBJ2-5
CASSQMTSGRDETQYF
>TRBD2|TRBV7-6|TRBJ2-7
CASSLVGTSAPAFEQYF
>-|TRBV9|TRBJ2-2
CASSVNWRVPGELFF
>TRBD2|TRBV4-1|TRBJ2-3
CASSQDRAGTRGGVDTQYF
>TRBD2|TRBV27|TRBJ2-2
CASSFILAGGLGTGELFF
>TRBD1|TRBV7-6|TRBJ1-3
CASSSRQGSGNTIYF
>TRBD2|TRBV9|TRBJ2-3
CASSVRAGTNTDTQYF
>-|TRBV18|TRBJ2-5
CASQQGGETQYF
>TRBD1|TRBV30|TRBJ2-3
CAWSAGQGGTDTQYF
>TRBD2|TRBV4-2|TRBJ2-7
CASSHEEGLAGGTEQYF
>-|TRBV6-5|TRBJ1-2
CASSSPTGNGGYTF
>-|TRBV4-1|TRBJ1-3
CASSGLRSGNTIYF
>-|TRBV7-3|TRBJ2-1
CASSFGSRLGGDEQFF
>TRBD1|TRBV4-2|TRBJ2-7
CASSLGPPGGNEQYF
>TRBD1|TRBV6-6|TRBJ2-5
CASRRDRVLQETQYF
>TRBD2|TRBV29-1|TRBJ2-1
CSVEGLAGNEQFF
>-|TRBV5-1|TRBJ2-3
CASSSRGGADTQYF
>-|TRBV5-1|TRBJ2-5
CASKGGKMQETQYF
>-|TRBV12-2|TRBJ2-5
CASRLYETQYF
>-|TRBV28|TRBJ1-1
CASSLGSTEAFF
>TRBD2|TRBV11-1|TRBJ2-2
CASSFRASGRAYGGELFF
>-|TRBV2|TRBJ2-2
CASSIGSGELFF
>-|TRBV14|TRBJ2-5
CASSLLIGTREETQYF
>-|TRBV4-3|TRBJ1-4
CASSAARQNNEKLFF
>-|TRBV5-4|TRBJ2-5
CASSSSGIRVETQYF
>-|TRBV7-9|TRBJ2-2
CASSLGRGTGELFF
>-|TRBV21-1|TRBJ2-4
CASSKGVTGSKNIQYF
>TRBD1|TRBV4-3|TRBJ2-7
CASSQDRGRWEQYF
>TRBD2|TRBV4-3|TRBJ2-3
CASSQGGGRATDTQYF